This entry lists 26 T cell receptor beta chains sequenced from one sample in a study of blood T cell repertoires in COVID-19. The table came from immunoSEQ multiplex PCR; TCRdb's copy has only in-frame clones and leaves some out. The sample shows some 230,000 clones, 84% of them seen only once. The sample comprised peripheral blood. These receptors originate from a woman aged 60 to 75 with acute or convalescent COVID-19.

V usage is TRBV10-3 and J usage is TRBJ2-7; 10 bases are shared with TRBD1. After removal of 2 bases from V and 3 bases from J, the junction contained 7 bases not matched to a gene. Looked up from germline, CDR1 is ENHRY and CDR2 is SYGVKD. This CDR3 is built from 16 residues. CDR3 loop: CAISETGTGVLYEQYF. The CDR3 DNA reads TGTGCCATCAGTGAGACCGGGACAGGGGTCCTCTACGAGCAGTACTTC.

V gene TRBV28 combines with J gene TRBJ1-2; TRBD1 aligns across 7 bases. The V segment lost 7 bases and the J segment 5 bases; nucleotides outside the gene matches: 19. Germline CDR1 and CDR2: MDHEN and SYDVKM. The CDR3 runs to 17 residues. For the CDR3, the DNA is TGTGCCAGCACTTCGGCCGGGACAGAAACAAGATCGTATGGCTACACCTTC. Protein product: CASTSAGTETRSYGYTF.

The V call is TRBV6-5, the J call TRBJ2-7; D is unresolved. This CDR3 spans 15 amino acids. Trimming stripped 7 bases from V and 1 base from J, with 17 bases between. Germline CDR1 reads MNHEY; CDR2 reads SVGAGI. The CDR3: CASIATLGLSYEQYF. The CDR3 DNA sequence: TGTGCCAGCATCGCGACACTTGGTCTATCCTACGAGCAGTACTTC.

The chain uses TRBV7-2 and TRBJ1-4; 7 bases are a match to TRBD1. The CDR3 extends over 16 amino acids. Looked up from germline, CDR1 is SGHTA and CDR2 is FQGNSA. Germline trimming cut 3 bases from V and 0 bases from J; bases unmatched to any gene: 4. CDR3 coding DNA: TGTGCCAGCAGCTTGGGACAGACTGCAACTAATGAAAAACTGTTTTTT. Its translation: CASSLGQTATNEKLFF.

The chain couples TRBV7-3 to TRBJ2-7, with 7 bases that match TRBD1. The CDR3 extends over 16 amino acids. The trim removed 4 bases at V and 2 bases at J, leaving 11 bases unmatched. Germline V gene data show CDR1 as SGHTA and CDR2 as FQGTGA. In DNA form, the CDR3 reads TGTGCCAGCAGCTCGAAGGGCAGGGGACAGACCTACGAGCAGTACTTC. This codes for CASSSKGRGQTYEQYF.

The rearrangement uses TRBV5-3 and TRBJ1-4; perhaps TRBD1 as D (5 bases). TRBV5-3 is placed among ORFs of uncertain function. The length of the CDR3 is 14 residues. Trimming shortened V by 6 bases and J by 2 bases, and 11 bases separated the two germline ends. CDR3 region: CARTRGETNEKLFF. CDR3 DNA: TGTGCCAGAACGCGGGGGGAGACTAATGAAAAACTGTTTTTT.

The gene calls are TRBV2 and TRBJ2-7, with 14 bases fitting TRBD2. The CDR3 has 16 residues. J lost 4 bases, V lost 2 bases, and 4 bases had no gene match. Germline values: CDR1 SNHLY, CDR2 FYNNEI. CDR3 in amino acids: CASSEKTSGGAYEQYF. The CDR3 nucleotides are TGTGCCAGCAGTGAAAAGACTAGCGGGGGGGCATACGAGCAGTACTTC.

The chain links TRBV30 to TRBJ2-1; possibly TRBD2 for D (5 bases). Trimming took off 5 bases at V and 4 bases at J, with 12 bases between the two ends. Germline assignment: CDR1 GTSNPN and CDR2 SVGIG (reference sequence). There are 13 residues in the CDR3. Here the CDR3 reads CAWQGSGYNEQFF. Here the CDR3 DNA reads TGTGCCTGGCAAGGAAGCGGTTACAATGAGCAGTTCTTC. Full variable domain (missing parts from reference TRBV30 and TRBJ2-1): SQTIHQWPATLVQPVGSPLSLECTVEGTSNPNLYWYRQAAGRGLQLLFYSVGIGQISSEVPQNLSASRPQDRQFILSSKKLLLSDSGFYLCAWQGSGYNEQFFGPGTRLTVL.

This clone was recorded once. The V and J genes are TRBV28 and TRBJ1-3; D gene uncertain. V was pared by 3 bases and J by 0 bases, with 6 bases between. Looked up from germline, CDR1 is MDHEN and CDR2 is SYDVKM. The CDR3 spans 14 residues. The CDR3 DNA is TGTGCCAGCAGTTTTAGCCGCTCTGGAAACACCATATATTTT. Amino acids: CASSFSRSGNTIYF.

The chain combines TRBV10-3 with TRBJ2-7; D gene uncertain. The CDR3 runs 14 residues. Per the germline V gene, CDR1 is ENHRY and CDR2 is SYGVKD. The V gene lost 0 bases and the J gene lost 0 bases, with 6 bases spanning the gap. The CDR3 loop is CAISESADSYEQYF. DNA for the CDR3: TGTGCCATCAGTGAGTCTGCAGACTCCTACGAGCAGTACTTC.

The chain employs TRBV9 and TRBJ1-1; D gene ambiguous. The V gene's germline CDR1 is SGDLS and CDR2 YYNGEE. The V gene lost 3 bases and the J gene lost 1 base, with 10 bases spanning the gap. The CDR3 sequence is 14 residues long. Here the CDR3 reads CASSATSGNTEAFF. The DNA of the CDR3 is TGTGCCAGCAGCGCAACCTCAGGGAACACTGAAGCTTTCTTT.

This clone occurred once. The CDR3 DNA is TGTGCCAGCAGCAGGACTAAAAATGAGCAGTTCTTC. This encodes CASSRTKNEQFF. The V gene is TRBV5-4, the J gene TRBJ2-1; TRBD2 is a possible D gene (6 bases). This CDR3 has 12 residues. With 4 bases removed from V and 7 bases from J, the gap between germline ends came to 9 bases. Germline V gives CDR1 SGHNT, CDR2 YYREEE (reference sequence). The entire variable domain, with the rest obtained from reference TRBV5-4 and TRBJ2-1, is as follows: ETGVTQSPTHLIKTRGQQVTLRCSSQSGHNTVSWYQQALGQGPQFIFQYYREEENGRGNFPPRFSGLQFPNYSSELNVNALELDDSALYLCASSRTKNEQFFGPGTRLTVL.

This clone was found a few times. CDR3 loop: CASSYDPGTSGGELFF. DNA of the CDR3: TGCGCCAGCAGCTATGATCCCGGGACTAGCGGCGGGGAGCTGTTTTTT. J is TRBJ2-2 and V is TRBV5-1; 11 nucleotides match TRBD2. This CDR3 is 16 amino acids long. The V gene's germline CDR1 is SGHRS and CDR2 YFSETQ. The trim removed 3 bases at V and 7 bases at J, leaving 8 bases unmatched. Together with reference TRBV5-1 and TRBJ2-2, the CDR3 gives the full variable domain: KAGVTQTPRYLIKTRGQQVTLSCSPISGHRSVSWYQQTPGQGLQFLFEYFSETQRNKGNFPGRFSGRQFSNSRSEMNVSTLELGDSALYLCASSYDPGTSGGELFFGEGSRLTVL.

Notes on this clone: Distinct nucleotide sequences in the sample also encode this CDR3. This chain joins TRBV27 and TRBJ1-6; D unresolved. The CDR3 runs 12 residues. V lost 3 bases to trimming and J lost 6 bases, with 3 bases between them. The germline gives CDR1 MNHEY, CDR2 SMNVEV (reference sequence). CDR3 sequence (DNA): TGTGCCAGCAGTTTCTCTAATTCACCCCTCCACTTT. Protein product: CASSFSNSPLHF.

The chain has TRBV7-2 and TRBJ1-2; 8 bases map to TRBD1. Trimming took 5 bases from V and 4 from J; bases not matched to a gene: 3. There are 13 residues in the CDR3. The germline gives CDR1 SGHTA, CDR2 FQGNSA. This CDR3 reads CASSIGQGYGYTF. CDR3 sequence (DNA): TGTGCCAGCAGCATCGGACAGGGCTATGGCTACACCTTC.

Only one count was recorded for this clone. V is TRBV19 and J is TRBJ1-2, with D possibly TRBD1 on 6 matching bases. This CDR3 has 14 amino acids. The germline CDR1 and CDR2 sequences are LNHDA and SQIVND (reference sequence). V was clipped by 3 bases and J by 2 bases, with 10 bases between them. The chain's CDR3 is CASSMAGTNYGYTF. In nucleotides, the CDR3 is TGTGCCAGTAGTATGGCTGGGACAAACTATGGCTACACCTTC.

The CDR3 loop reads CASQRSDSGREAFF. The CDR3 DNA follows: TGTGCCAGCCAACGAAGCGATTCAGGGCGAGAAGCTTTCTTT. The chain employs TRBV18 and TRBJ1-1, with D possibly TRBD1 on 5 matching bases. Trimming took 8 bases from V and 8 from J, leaving 21 bases between them. Germline V CDR1 and CDR2: KGHSH, LQKENI. CDR3 length: 14 amino acids.

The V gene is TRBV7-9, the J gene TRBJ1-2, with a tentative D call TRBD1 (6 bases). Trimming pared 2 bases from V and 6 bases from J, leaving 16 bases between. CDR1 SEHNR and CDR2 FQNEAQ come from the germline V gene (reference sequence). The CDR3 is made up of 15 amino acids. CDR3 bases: TGTGCCAGCAGCTTACTACGGACAGAGAGCGATGGCTACACCTTC. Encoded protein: CASSLLRTESDGYTF.

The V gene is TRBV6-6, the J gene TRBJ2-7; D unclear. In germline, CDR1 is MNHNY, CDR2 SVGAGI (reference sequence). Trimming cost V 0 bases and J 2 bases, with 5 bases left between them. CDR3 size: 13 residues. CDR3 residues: CASSYSPTYEQYF. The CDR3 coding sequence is TGTGCCAGCAGTTACTCTCCAACCTACGAGCAGTACTTC.

The CDR3 nucleotides are TGCGCCAGCAGCCCGTCGACAGGGGGAATCTATGGCTACACCTTC. Amino acids: CASSPSTGGIYGYTF. This rearrangement joins TRBV5-1 to TRBJ1-2; 9 nucleotides align to TRBD1. The CDR3 sequence is 15 residues long. CDR1 is SGHRS, CDR2 YFSETQ, per germline. V lost 4 bases to trimming and J lost 4 bases; unmatched junction nucleotides: 8.

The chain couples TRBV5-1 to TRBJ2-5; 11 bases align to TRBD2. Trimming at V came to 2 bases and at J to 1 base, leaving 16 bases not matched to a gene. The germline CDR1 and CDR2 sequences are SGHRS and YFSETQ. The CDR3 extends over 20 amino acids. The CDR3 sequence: CASSLQGLTSGAPSQETQYF. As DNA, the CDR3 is TGCGCCAGCAGCTTACAGGGGTTGACTAGCGGGGCGCCTTCCCAAGAGACCCAGTACTTC.

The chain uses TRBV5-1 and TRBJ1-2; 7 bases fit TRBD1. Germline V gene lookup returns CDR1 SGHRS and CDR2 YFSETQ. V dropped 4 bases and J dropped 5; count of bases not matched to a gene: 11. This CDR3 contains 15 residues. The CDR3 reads CASSGTVGRGYGYTF. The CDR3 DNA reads TGCGCCAGCAGCGGAACTGTGGGCAGGGGGTATGGCTACACCTTC.

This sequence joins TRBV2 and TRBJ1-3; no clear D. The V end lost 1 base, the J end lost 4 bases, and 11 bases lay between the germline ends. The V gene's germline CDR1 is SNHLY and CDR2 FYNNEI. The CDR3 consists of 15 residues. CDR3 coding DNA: TGTGCCAGCAGTGAAGGGCAGTGGTTGGGAAACACCATATATTTT. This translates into CASSEGQWLGNTIYF.

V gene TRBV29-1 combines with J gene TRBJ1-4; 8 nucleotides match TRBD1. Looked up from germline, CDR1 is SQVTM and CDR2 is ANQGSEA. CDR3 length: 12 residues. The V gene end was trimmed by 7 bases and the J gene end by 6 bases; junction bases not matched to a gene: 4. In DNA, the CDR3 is TGCAGCGGGACAGGGCGAGATGAAAAACTGTTTTTT. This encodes CSGTGRDEKLFF.

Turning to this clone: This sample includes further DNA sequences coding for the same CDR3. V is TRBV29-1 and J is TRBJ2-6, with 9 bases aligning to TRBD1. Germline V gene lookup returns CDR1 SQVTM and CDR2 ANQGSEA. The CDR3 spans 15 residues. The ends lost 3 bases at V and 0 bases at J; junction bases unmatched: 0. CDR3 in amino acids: CSVEDRGSGANVLTF. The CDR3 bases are TGCAGCGTTGAGGACAGGGGCTCTGGGGCCAACGTCCTGACTTTC.

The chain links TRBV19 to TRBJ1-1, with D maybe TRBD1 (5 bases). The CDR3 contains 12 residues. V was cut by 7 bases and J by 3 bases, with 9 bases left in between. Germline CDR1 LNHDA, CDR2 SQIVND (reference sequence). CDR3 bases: TGTGCCAGTAAAGCAGGGCACACTGAAGCTTTCTTT. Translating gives CASKAGHTEAFF.